The present T cell receptor (beta chain) was sequenced within a study of beta chain features in type 1 diabetes. Study details: Age, gender and cell yields were similar between patients and healthy donors.

The study reverse transcribed the entire isolated RNA, so it sequenced expressed TCRB transcripts. Only in-frame clones appear in the TCRdb table, and some are missing; sequencing was by immunoSEQ multiplex PCR. Here the sample spans about 640,000 clones, around 12% being singletons. The single heparinised draw taken from each donor contained approximately 120 mL of blood on average. This clone was counted between two and nine times. Its target is not known. Study results and limitations: A moderate, significant TCRB CDR3 shortening appeared in type 1 diabetes across four CD4+ subsets. Researchers caution that PCR might favor shorter templates, equally among patients and controls. Cells with high TCR expression could be over-represented by cDNA sequencing.

Germline CDR1 SGHAT, CDR2 FQNNGV. V trimming: 3 bases; J trimming: 5 bases; junction bases outside the gene matches: 6. There are 15 residues in the CDR3. The TCR originated in a man aged 25-45 years with type 1 diabetes. The sequenced sample was naive CD4+ T cells from blood. The rearrangement uses TRBV11-2 and TRBJ2-1; 8 nucleotides match TRBD2. CDR3 DNA: TGTGCCAGCAGCTTCGGGACTAGGGCGAACAATGAGCAGTTCTTC. This sequence encodes CASSFGTRANNEQFF.